Listed below are T cell receptor beta chains from one sample, sequenced in a study of chemoradiotherapy in HPV16-positive cancers. Produced via immunoSEQ multiplex PCR; TCRdb's table is partial and in-frame only. The sample consists of 12,000 or so clones, around three quarters of them appearing once. This sample was taken from a patient who underwent chemoradiotherapy. These receptors were obtained from a human donor with HPV-associated anogenital cancer. Both conserved end residues are part of each CDR3. Each record gives: J gene, V gene, CDR3 protein.

J: TRBJ1-2
V: TRBV5-1
CDR3: CASSTTRDGNIYTF

J: TRBJ2-3
V: TRBV6-5
CDR3: CASSGPSTDTQYF

J: TRBJ1-2
V: TRBV5-5
CDR3: CASSLSTDGYTF

J: TRBJ1-4
V: TRBV5-1
CDR3: CASSRDSPWGEKLFF

J: TRBJ1-5
V: TRBV4-1
CDR3: CASSQDNRGDSNQPQHF

J: TRBJ1-6
V: TRBV13
CDR3: CASSLGLTGVDSPLHF

J: TRBJ1-5
V: TRBV7-9
CDR3: CASSPDRADQPQHF

J: TRBJ1-5
V: TRBV19
CDR3: CASSVPPRGTGDRQPQHF

J: TRBJ2-2
V: TRBV10-3
CDR3: CAISDRGRSNTGELFF

J: TRBJ2-7
V: TRBV5-8
CDR3: CASSRRGPTYEQYF

J: TRBJ1-1
V: TRBV19
CDR3: CASSQRGGNTEAFF

J: TRBJ1-1
V: TRBV27
CDR3: CASSPGQRTFF

J: TRBJ2-5
V: TRBV5-1
CDR3: CASRGQRGIQETQYF

J: TRBJ2-7
V: TRBV4-2
CDR3: CASSQEGQIYEQYF

J: TRBJ1-2
V: TRBV18
CDR3: CASSPGYNRLDYGYTF

J: TRBJ2-5
V: TRBV2
CDR3: CASTSTGETQYF

J: TRBJ2-1
V: TRBV29-1
CDR3: CSVGKQNNEQFF

J: TRBJ2-3
V: TRBV18
CDR3: CASSLATSGGQPGRTRTDTQYF

J: TRBJ2-2
V: TRBV10-3
CDR3: CAISGTENTGELFF

J: TRBJ1-2
V: TRBV6-4
CDR3: CASSDSAGGYTF

J: TRBJ1-3
V: TRBV15
CDR3: CATADRAGNTIYF

J: TRBJ2-1
V: TRBV28
CDR3: CASSYSGITNEQFF

J: TRBJ2-7
V: TRBV4-1
CDR3: CASSEGTVGYEQYF

J: TRBJ2-7
V: TRBV6-6
CDR3: CASHGTGGTEQYF

J: TRBJ2-2
V: TRBV5-6
CDR3: CASSLGFLTGELFF

J: TRBJ2-7
V: TRBV5-4
CDR3: CASSLPGLAVGEQYF

J: TRBJ2-5
V: TRBV5-1
CDR3: CASSLTSLEETQYF

J: TRBJ1-2
V: TRBV30
CDR3: CAWSVRRGAGYTF

J: TRBJ2-1
V: TRBV6-1
CDR3: CASSETGWGEQFF

J: TRBJ1-1
V: TRBV30
CDR3: CAWSPQSTTEAFF

J: TRBJ2-1
V: TRBV9
CDR3: CASTAEGSSYNEQFF

J: TRBJ2-5
V: TRBV6-6
CDR3: CASSYTGGLETQYF

J: TRBJ1-2
V: TRBV7-6
CDR3: CASSNSDRSLDGYTF

J: TRBJ1-2
V: TRBV29-1
CDR3: CSVAGTATFYGYTF

J: TRBJ1-3
V: TRBV7-2
CDR3: CASSPLASGNTIYF

J: TRBJ2-1
V: TRBV15
CDR3: CATSRAGVNEQFF

J: TRBJ2-1
V: TRBV10-1
CDR3: CASSEAVYNEQFF

J: TRBJ2-2
V: TRBV7-3
CDR3: CASSLTRTGGGELFF

J: TRBJ2-7
V: TRBV7-3
CDR3: CASSLTSGGANEQYF

J: TRBJ2-7
V: TRBV4-2
CDR3: CASSHSEGGRTTPYEQYF

J: TRBJ1-1
V: TRBV7-9
CDR3: CASSLFESTEAFF

J: TRBJ1-3
V: TRBV6-1
CDR3: CASSRTGPGNTIYF

J: TRBJ2-3
V: TRBV6-4
CDR3: CASSPRGSGVGDTQYF

J: TRBJ2-1
V: TRBV10-3
CDR3: CAISEPGGNEQFF

J: TRBJ2-5
V: TRBV6-6
CDR3: CASSTGDPAGQETQYF